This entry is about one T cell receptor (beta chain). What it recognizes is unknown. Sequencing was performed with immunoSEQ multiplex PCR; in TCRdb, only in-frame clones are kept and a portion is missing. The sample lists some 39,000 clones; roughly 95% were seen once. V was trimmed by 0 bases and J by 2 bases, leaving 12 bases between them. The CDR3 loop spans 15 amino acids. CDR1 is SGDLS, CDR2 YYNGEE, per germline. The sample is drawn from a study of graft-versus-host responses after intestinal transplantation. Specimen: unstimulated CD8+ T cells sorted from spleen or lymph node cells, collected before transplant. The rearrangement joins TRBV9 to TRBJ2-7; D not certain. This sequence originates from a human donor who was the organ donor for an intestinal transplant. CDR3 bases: TGTGCCAGCAGCGTAGAAGCCAGTTTCACCTACGAGCAGTACTTC. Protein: CASSVEASFTYEQYF.